This T cell receptor (beta chain) emerged from a study of blood T cell repertoires in COVID-19. Study overall: The United States, Italy and Spain provided the acute and convalescent COVID-19 samples. The cDNA or gDNA used as material had been derived from T cells, B-cell-depleted T cells, or PBMCs.

Under the authors' procedure: Cell counts per sample came from amplifying reference gene primers. Libraries were prepared by immunoSEQ multiplex PCR; TCRdb keeps only in-frame clonotypes and omits some of them. V and J calls and clone size follow that table, whereas D and trimming were derived from the DNA. The sample comprises around 170,000 clones, 75% to 85% of which are singletons, and 1.5% rests with the top ten. This clone occurred a few times. The sequence was obtained from a human donor in a cohort sampled during active COVID-19. Material: peripheral blood.

DNA of the CDR3: TGTGCCAGTCATGCCCGAGGAGGAGTCTATGGCTACACCTTC. Its translation: CASHARGGVYGYTF. The chain has TRBV7-2 and TRBJ1-2, with D uncertain. Trimming stripped 9 bases from V and 4 bases from J, with 18 bases between. The length of the CDR3 is 14 residues. Germline CDR1 SGHTA, CDR2 FQGNSA.